The rows below give T cell receptor beta chains drawn from one sample of a study of cytomegalovirus exposure and HLA in healthy donors. Method: immunoSEQ multiplex PCR; TCRdb's copy keeps in-frame clones and lacks some. The data show hundreds of thousands of clones, with more than 85% seen just once and about 1% held by the top ten. Material: PBMCs. The receptor set was obtained from a woman younger than 30 in good health and CMV-seronegative. CDR3s include the opening cysteine and the closing phenylalanine or tryptophan. Fields, in order: clone size, V gene, D gene, J gene, CDR3 protein, CDR3 DNA. D genes are given only for firm matches. Size values are once, few and many counts, or a class for expanded clones, and some rows have none.

clone size: .
V gene: TRBV9
D gene: .
J gene: TRBJ2-6
CDR3 protein: CASSVGSSRVHTGANVLTF
CDR3 DNA: TGTGCCAGCAGCGTAGGGAGTAGCAGGGTCCATACTGGGGCCAACGTCCTGACTTTC

clone size: .
V gene: TRBV4-2
D gene: .
J gene: TRBJ1-1
CDR3 protein: CASSLHNGDTEAFF
CDR3 DNA: TGTGCCAGCAGCCTCCATAACGGGGACACTGAAGCTTTCTTT

clone size: .
V gene: TRBV27
D gene: .
J gene: TRBJ2-7
CDR3 protein: CASSLSFSSYEQYF
CDR3 DNA: TGTGCCAGCAGTTTGTCCTTTAGCTCCTACGAGCAGTACTTC

clone size: .
V gene: TRBV5-1
D gene: .
J gene: TRBJ1-1
CDR3 protein: CASSLGGRSVAFF
CDR3 DNA: TGCGCCAGCAGCTTGGGGGGGAGGTCGGTCGCTTTCTTT

clone size: once
V gene: TRBV11-2
D gene: .
J gene: TRBJ2-7
CDR3 protein: CASSLSSGRGYEQYF
CDR3 DNA: TGTGCCAGCAGCTTATCTTCGGGCAGGGGCTACGAGCAGTACTTC

clone size: .
V gene: TRBV4-3
D gene: .
J gene: TRBJ1-2
CDR3 protein: CASSQDRANYGYTF
CDR3 DNA: TGCGCCAGCAGCCAAGACAGGGCCAACTATGGCTACACCTTC

clone size: once
V gene: TRBV4-1
D gene: TRBD2
J gene: TRBJ2-2
CDR3 protein: CASSQKGLWRGVGELFF
CDR3 DNA: TGCGCCAGCAGCCAGAAAGGGCTGTGGCGGGGGGTAGGGGAGCTGTTTTTT

clone size: .
V gene: TRBV5-5
D gene: .
J gene: TRBJ2-1
CDR3 protein: CASSLDGSYNEQFF
CDR3 DNA: TGTGCCAGCAGCTTGGACGGGTCCTACAATGAGCAGTTCTTC

clone size: .
V gene: TRBV27
D gene: TRBD1
J gene: TRBJ2-7
CDR3 protein: CASSPFGTGNYEQYF
CDR3 DNA: TGTGCCAGCAGTCCCTTTGGGACAGGGAATTACGAGCAGTACTTC

clone size: .
V gene: TRBV30
D gene: .
J gene: TRBJ1-4
CDR3 protein: CAWSRSLNEKLFF
CDR3 DNA: TGTGCCTGGAGTCGCAGTTTAAATGAAAAACTGTTTTTT

clone size: .
V gene: TRBV19
D gene: TRBD1
J gene: TRBJ1-6
CDR3 protein: CASSTSRQGVRSPLHF
CDR3 DNA: TGTGCCAGTAGTACCTCAAGACAGGGGGTAAGGTCACCCCTCCACTTT

clone size: once
V gene: TRBV9
D gene: .
J gene: TRBJ2-7
CDR3 protein: CASSAGRGYEQYF
CDR3 DNA: TGTGCCAGCAGCGCCGGGCGGGGCTACGAGCAGTACTTC

clone size: .
V gene: TRBV21-1
D gene: .
J gene: TRBJ2-1
CDR3 protein: CASSPLGQGRNEQFF
CDR3 DNA: TGTGCCAGCAGCCCCCTCGGACAGGGTAGGAATGAGCAGTTCTTC

clone size: .
V gene: TRBV19
D gene: TRBD1
J gene: TRBJ1-1
CDR3 protein: CASSIRDSNMNTEAFF
CDR3 DNA: TGTGCCAGTAGTATTCGGGACAGTAACATGAACACTGAAGCTTTCTTT

clone size: .
V gene: TRBV7-2
D gene: .
J gene: TRBJ1-2
CDR3 protein: CASIPWSGYGYTF
CDR3 DNA: TGTGCCAGCATTCCCTGGTCAGGCTACGGCTACACCTTC

clone size: few
V gene: TRBV6-5
D gene: .
J gene: TRBJ2-2
CDR3 protein: CASSYFLAVNTGELFF
CDR3 DNA: TGTGCCAGCAGTTACTTCTTGGCGGTGAACACCGGGGAGCTGTTTTTT

clone size: .
V gene: TRBV6-1
D gene: .
J gene: TRBJ2-1
CDR3 protein: CASSEAGYPFGEQFF
CDR3 DNA: TGTGCCAGCAGTGAAGCGGGCTATCCTTTCGGTGAGCAGTTCTTC

clone size: .
V gene: TRBV4-1
D gene: .
J gene: TRBJ1-2
CDR3 protein: CASSQVGGGGGYTF
CDR3 DNA: TGCGCCAGCAGCCAAGTAGGAGGCGGCGGGGGCTACACCTTC

clone size: few
V gene: TRBV27
D gene: .
J gene: TRBJ1-2
CDR3 protein: CASSPNRDGYTF
CDR3 DNA: TGTGCCAGCAGCCCTAACAGGGATGGCTACACCTTC

clone size: .
V gene: TRBV5-6
D gene: TRBD2
J gene: TRBJ2-3
CDR3 protein: CASSLWGLAGDTQYF
CDR3 DNA: TGTGCCAGCAGCTTGTGGGGACTAGCTGGCGATACGCAGTATTTT

clone size: .
V gene: TRBV27
D gene: TRBD2
J gene: TRBJ2-7
CDR3 protein: CASSPRSGGSYPYEQYF
CDR3 DNA: TGTGCCAGCAGTCCCCGGTCCGGCGGGAGTTATCCCTACGAGCAGTACTTC

clone size: .
V gene: TRBV21-1
D gene: .
J gene: TRBJ1-5
CDR3 protein: CASSTAGTGIQPQHF
CDR3 DNA: TGTGCCAGCAGCACCGCCGGGACAGGGATTCAGCCCCAGCATTTT

clone size: .
V gene: TRBV4-3
D gene: .
J gene: TRBJ2-3
CDR3 protein: CASSRRISGGSSTDTQYF
CDR3 DNA: TGCGCCAGCAGCCGAAGAATTAGCGGCGGAAGCTCCACAGATACGCAGTATTTT

clone size: few
V gene: TRBV4-1
D gene: TRBD2
J gene: TRBJ2-1
CDR3 protein: CASSHRTGTSGKYEQFF
CDR3 DNA: TGCGCCAGCAGCCACAGAACCGGGACTAGCGGGAAGTATGAGCAGTTCTTC

clone size: .
V gene: TRBV9
D gene: .
J gene: TRBJ1-5
CDR3 protein: CASSPLDGIFQPQHF
CDR3 DNA: TGTGCCAGCAGCCCACTAGACGGGATTTTTCAGCCCCAGCATTTT

clone size: few
V gene: TRBV4-1
D gene: .
J gene: TRBJ2-5
CDR3 protein: CASSQPLVQETQYF
CDR3 DNA: TGCGCCAGCAGCCAACCCCTTGTCCAAGAGACCCAGTACTTC

clone size: .
V gene: TRBV18
D gene: .
J gene: TRBJ2-5
CDR3 protein: CASSPSSVGETQYF
CDR3 DNA: TGTGCCAGCTCACCATCTAGCGTTGGGGAGACCCAGTACTTC

clone size: few
V gene: TRBV2
D gene: .
J gene: TRBJ2-7
CDR3 protein: CASRQSRNTYEQYF
CDR3 DNA: TGTGCCAGCAGACAATCCAGGAACACCTACGAGCAGTACTTC

clone size: once
V gene: TRBV7-2
D gene: .
J gene: TRBJ1-2
CDR3 protein: CASSLARRSGGYTF
CDR3 DNA: TGTGCCAGCAGCTTAGCGCGAAGGAGCGGGGGCTACACCTTC

clone size: .
V gene: TRBV5-5
D gene: .
J gene: TRBJ1-3
CDR3 protein: CASSRSEGGGGNTIYF
CDR3 DNA: TGTGCCAGCAGCCGATCAGAAGGAGGTGGCGGAAACACCATATATTTT

clone size: .
V gene: TRBV5-1
D gene: TRBD2
J gene: TRBJ2-3
CDR3 protein: CASSLLAGPDTQYF
CDR3 DNA: TGCGCCAGCAGCTTACTAGCGGGCCCAGATACGCAGTATTTT

clone size: .
V gene: TRBV27
D gene: TRBD1
J gene: TRBJ1-2
CDR3 protein: CASSLSPTGGNYGYTF
CDR3 DNA: TGTGCCAGCAGTTTATCGCCGACAGGGGGCAACTATGGCTACACCTTC

clone size: .
V gene: TRBV7-9
D gene: .
J gene: TRBJ2-5
CDR3 protein: CASSLAWGEKTQYF
CDR3 DNA: TGTGCCAGCAGCTTAGCCTGGGGGGAAAAGACCCAGTACTTC

clone size: .
V gene: TRBV5-6
D gene: TRBD1
J gene: TRBJ2-7
CDR3 protein: CASKTGGGFLYEQYF
CDR3 DNA: TGTGCCAGCAAAACAGGGGGCGGGTTTCTCTACGAGCAGTACTTC

clone size: .
V gene: TRBV6-1
D gene: TRBD1
J gene: TRBJ2-4
CDR3 protein: CASERTGGFDIQYF
CDR3 DNA: TGTGCCAGCGAAAGGACAGGGGGCTTTGACATTCAGTACTTC

clone size: .
V gene: TRBV27
D gene: TRBD1
J gene: TRBJ1-1
CDR3 protein: CASSLGPTGGTEAFF
CDR3 DNA: TGTGCCAGCAGTTTAGGTCCCACAGGGGGCACTGAAGCTTTCTTT

clone size: .
V gene: TRBV11-3
D gene: TRBD1
J gene: TRBJ1-5
CDR3 protein: CASSRTGDNQPQHF
CDR3 DNA: TGTGCCAGCAGCCGGACAGGGGACAATCAGCCCCAGCATTTT

clone size: .
V gene: TRBV5-8
D gene: TRBD1
J gene: TRBJ2-3
CDR3 protein: CASSLDRGSSDTQYF
CDR3 DNA: TGTGCCAGCAGCTTGGACAGGGGGTCATCCGATACGCAGTATTTT

clone size: .
V gene: TRBV18
D gene: TRBD1
J gene: TRBJ1-2
CDR3 protein: CASSPGQANYGYTF
CDR3 DNA: TGTGCCAGCTCACCGGGACAGGCGAACTATGGCTACACCTTC

clone size: .
V gene: TRBV7-9
D gene: .
J gene: TRBJ1-5
CDR3 protein: CASSPRWEEPQHF
CDR3 DNA: TGTGCCAGCAGCCCTCGCTGGGAGGAGCCCCAGCATTTT

clone size: .
V gene: TRBV7-9
D gene: .
J gene: TRBJ2-1
CDR3 protein: CASSSLDREDDEQFF
CDR3 DNA: TGTGCCAGCAGCTCACTCGACAGGGAGGACGATGAGCAGTTCTTC

clone size: .
V gene: TRBV6-5
D gene: .
J gene: TRBJ2-7
CDR3 protein: CASSSPWQRGFHEQYF
CDR3 DNA: TGTGCCAGCAGTTCCCCTTGGCAGCGAGGTTTCCACGAGCAGTACTTC

clone size: .
V gene: TRBV6-5
D gene: TRBD1
J gene: TRBJ2-7
CDR3 protein: CASSVQTGGGDEQYF
CDR3 DNA: TGTGCCAGCAGTGTTCAGACAGGGGGCGGCGACGAGCAGTACTTC

clone size: .
V gene: TRBV6-1
D gene: .
J gene: TRBJ2-5
CDR3 protein: CASRPQGLQETQYF
CDR3 DNA: TGTGCCAGCAGACCACAGGGCCTCCAAGAGACCCAGTACTTC

clone size: .
V gene: TRBV2
D gene: .
J gene: TRBJ1-1
CDR3 protein: CASREGSHTEAFF
CDR3 DNA: TGTGCCAGCAGGGAAGGTAGTCACACTGAAGCTTTCTTT

clone size: .
V gene: TRBV5-1
D gene: .
J gene: TRBJ2-5
CDR3 protein: CASSSDRQAAGTQYF
CDR3 DNA: TGCGCCAGCAGCTCAGATCGACAGGCTGCCGGGACCCAGTACTTC

clone size: .
V gene: TRBV7-9
D gene: .
J gene: TRBJ1-5
CDR3 protein: CASSLVGDSNQPQHF
CDR3 DNA: TGTGCCAGCAGCTTAGTAGGGGATAGCAATCAGCCCCAGCATTTT

clone size: .
V gene: TRBV5-5
D gene: TRBD1
J gene: TRBJ2-7
CDR3 protein: CASSSTGSYEQYF
CDR3 DNA: TGTGCCAGCAGCTCGACAGGGTCCTACGAGCAGTACTTC

clone size: few
V gene: TRBV2
D gene: .
J gene: TRBJ2-1
CDR3 protein: CASSEVRGSYNEQFF
CDR3 DNA: TGTGCCAGCAGTGAAGTGAGGGGGAGCTACAATGAGCAGTTCTTC

clone size: .
V gene: TRBV6-1
D gene: TRBD1
J gene: TRBJ2-7
CDR3 protein: CASSETGAYEQYF
CDR3 DNA: TGTGCCAGCAGTGAGACAGGGGCGTACGAGCAGTACTTC

clone size: .
V gene: TRBV5-6
D gene: TRBD1
J gene: TRBJ1-2
CDR3 protein: CASSPGTGWYYGYTF
CDR3 DNA: TGTGCCAGCAGCCCCGGGACAGGGTGGTACTATGGCTACACCTTC

clone size: .
V gene: TRBV5-6
D gene: TRBD2
J gene: TRBJ2-1
CDR3 protein: CASSQGFSGRKQFF
CDR3 DNA: TGTGCCAGCAGCCAGGGCTTTAGCGGGAGAAAGCAGTTCTTC

clone size: .
V gene: TRBV21-1
D gene: .
J gene: TRBJ1-1
CDR3 protein: CASSRQGVVDTEAFF
CDR3 DNA: TGTGCCAGCAGTCGACAGGGGGTGGTAGACACTGAAGCTTTCTTT

clone size: .
V gene: TRBV7-9
D gene: .
J gene: TRBJ2-3
CDR3 protein: CASSFGLDTQYF
CDR3 DNA: TGTGCCAGCAGCTTTGGCCTAGATACGCAGTATTTT

clone size: .
V gene: TRBV5-1
D gene: .
J gene: TRBJ1-2
CDR3 protein: CASSLGHRSYGYTF
CDR3 DNA: TGCGCCAGCAGCCTGGGTCACAGGTCTTATGGCTACACCTTC